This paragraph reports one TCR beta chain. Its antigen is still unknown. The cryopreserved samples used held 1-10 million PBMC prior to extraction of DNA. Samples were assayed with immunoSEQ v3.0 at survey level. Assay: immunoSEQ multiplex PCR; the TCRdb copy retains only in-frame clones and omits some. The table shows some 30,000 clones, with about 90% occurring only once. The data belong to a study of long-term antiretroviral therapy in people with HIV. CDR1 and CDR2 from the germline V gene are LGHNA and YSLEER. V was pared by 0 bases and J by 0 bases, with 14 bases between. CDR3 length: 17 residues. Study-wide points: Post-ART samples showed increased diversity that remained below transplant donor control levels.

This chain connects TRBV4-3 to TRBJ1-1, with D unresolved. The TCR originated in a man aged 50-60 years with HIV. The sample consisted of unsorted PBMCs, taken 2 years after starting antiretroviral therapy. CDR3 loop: CASSQDIRSDLNTEAFF. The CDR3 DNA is TGCGCCAGCAGCCAAGATATAAGGTCAGACTTGAACACTGAAGCTTTCTTT.